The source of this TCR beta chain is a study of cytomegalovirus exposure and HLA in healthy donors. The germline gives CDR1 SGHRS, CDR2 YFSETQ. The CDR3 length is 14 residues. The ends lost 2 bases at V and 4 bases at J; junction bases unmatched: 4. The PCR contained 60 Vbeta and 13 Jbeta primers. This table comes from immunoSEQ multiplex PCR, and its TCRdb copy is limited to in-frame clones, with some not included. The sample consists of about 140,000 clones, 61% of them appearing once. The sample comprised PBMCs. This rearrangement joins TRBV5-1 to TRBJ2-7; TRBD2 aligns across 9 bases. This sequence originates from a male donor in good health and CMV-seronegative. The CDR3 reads CASSLGGGVYEQYF. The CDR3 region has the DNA TGCGCCAGCAGCTTAGGCGGGGGGGTTTACGAGCAGTACTTC.